This T cell receptor beta chain was observed in a study of T cell repertoires in cytomegalovirus infection. Overall study: Public TCR beta signatures marked donors with CMV infection and the matching HLA. Study-wide results and caveats: Ex vivo, HLA-C-restricted CMV-specific TCR beta clonotypes prevailed over the rest of the response. The study identified carriers of CMV plus the relevant HLA from cumulative public TCR beta family frequency.

A note on this clonotype: The target antigen is unknown.

TCRdb re-analysed the reads in MiXCR, keeping a single row per CDR3 protein. The sample records roughly 860,000 distinct CDR3 sequences, approximately 32% being singletons. The material was cultured CD8+ T cells from PBMCs, obtained from culture after CMV antigen stimulation. The clonotype was recovered from a human donor in good health (CMV status not recorded). Some clones in this sample may be carry-over from other donors' samples.

The CDR3 is CASKGRAEQYF. The CDR3 coding sequence is TGTGCCAGCAAGGGCAGGGCCGAGCAGTACTTC. The chain links TRBV2 to TRBJ2-7; a possible D gene is TRBD1 (5 bases). V was cut by 7 bases and J by 6 bases, with 10 bases left in between. The CDR3 length is 11 residues. CDR1 and CDR2 from the germline V gene are SNHLY and FYNNEI.